Detailed here is one T cell receptor (beta chain). The sample is drawn from a study of blood T cell repertoires in COVID-19. Background on the study: Nucleic acid was either cDNA or gDNA, and it came from T cells, B-cell-depleted T cells, or PBMCs.

CDR3 length: 15 amino acids. V shed 0 bases, J shed 4 bases, and the junction held 3 bases outside the gene matches. Germline V lookup: CDR1 MNHNY, CDR2 SVGAGI (reference sequence). Assay: immunoSEQ multiplex PCR; the TCRdb copy retains only in-frame clones and omits some. The sample has under 100,000 clones, roughly 86% seen once; the top ten hold 15% to 20%. V usage is TRBV6-6 and J usage is TRBJ2-7; 10 nucleotides match TRBD2. This TCR derives from a human donor in a cohort sampled during active COVID-19. Sequencing was done on a sample of peripheral blood. The CDR3 here is CASSYSSGGVYEQYF. In nucleotides, the CDR3 is TGTGCCAGCAGTTACTCAAGCGGGGGGGTATACGAGCAGTACTTC.